This paragraph covers one T cell receptor (beta chain) sequence. This clone appeared once. Its antigen has not been determined. Per-base quality was not reported, and no clone a single base away is much larger than it. The data derive from a study of blood T cell repertoires in COVID-19 (dated by TCRdb to 2020 to 2022). Regarding the study in general: Samples from collaborators originated in the United States, Italy and Spain and spanned both the acute and convalescent phases of COVID-19. The material from the prospective study consisted of cDNA or gDNA derived from T cells, B-cell-depleted T cells, or PBMCs. The dataset comprised deeply sampled blood TCRbeta repertoires from subjects exposed to, actively infected with, or recovered from COVID-19. The repertoires were made available in a free public database intended to serve as a resource for research on the immune response to SARS-CoV-2. The samples were drawn from two sources: the first 160 participants of the ongoing ImmuneRACE study, and over 1,000 subjects contributed by 6 global collaborators. The sample metadata nearly always contained a de-identified subject ID, COVID-19 status, age in years and sex. HLA class I and class II types, where available, came from metadata supplied by the sample provider rather than from assay-based typing. The paper as a whole reports these results and caveats: Clinical and demographic metadata were provided uncurated, with the amount varying by source and participant.

One collaborating source in Seattle enrolled patients during active infection and followed them longitudinally through the course of disease. Each collaborating institution followed its own protocols to collect whole blood in K2EDTA tubes. For TCRbeta analysis, collaborators shipped samples in one of three forms: frozen whole blood, isolated PBMCs, or DNA extracted from either of those sample types. TCRbeta CDR3 regions were amplified from genomic DNA using the immunoSEQ Assay, a bias-controlled multiplex PCR. Per the source publication's procedure: The number of nucleated cells in each sample was estimated from the amplification of reference gene primers within the assay. To quantify the absolute abundance of each unique TCRbeta CDR3 rearrangement, sequence reads were collapsed and filtered. For each sample, productive Simpson clonality was calculated as the square root of Simpson's diversity index over productive rearrangements. Imported from immuneACCESS, the table was reduced by TCRdb to in-frame sequences with V and J called. These copies leave out some clones; in studies compared against another copy, an unresolved V gene accounts for under half, and the cause of the remainder is not known. For V, J and clone size, that table is used; D and trimming come from the DNA. The sample contains some 110,000 clones, about 74% of them found a single time. Of the sample, 4.5% to 6% falls within the top ten clones.

The CDR3, cysteine through phenylalanine, is 15 amino acids long. The entry retains the CDR3 DNA only, 45 bases that are in frame from base 1. V was cut back by 5 bases and J by 5 bases, leaving a gap of 15 bases between them. According to the germline V gene (reference sequence), CDR1 reads MNHEY and CDR2 reads SMNVEV. This TCR was recovered from a man older than 75 with COVID-19, enrolled during active disease. This chain is built from TRBV27 and TRBJ1-4, and perhaps TRBD1 as D gene, on 6 matching bases. Sequenced input: peripheral blood. The CDR3 sequence is CASSTRTASNEKLFF. The DNA is as follows: TGTGCCAGCAGTACCCGGACAGCTTCGAATGAAAAACTGTTTTTT.